The clone carrying this TCR beta chain occurred a few times. These data belong to a study of CD8 T cells in ankylosing spondylitis. In TCRdb, the 5' RACE reads were re-called with MiXCR into one record per CDR3 protein. In the table there are about 240,000 distinct CDR3 sequences, 8% to 9.5% of which are singletons. This TCR was sampled from a male donor with ankylosing spondylitis or in good health (not recorded which). Sequencing used blood, either unsorted or a sorted T cell fraction (not recorded which).

As DNA, the CDR3 is TGTGCCAGCAGTCCCCGGGGAAGCGGGGGGGTATTAGATACGCAGTATTTT. It yields the protein CASSPRGSGGVLDTQYF. The chain uses TRBV27 and TRBJ2-3; 10 bases map to TRBD2. V shed 5 bases, J shed 5 bases, and the junction held 13 bases outside the gene matches. The CDR3 is made up of 17 amino acids. Germline assignment: CDR1 MNHEY and CDR2 SMNVEV (reference sequence).